This TCR beta chain derives from a study of cytomegalovirus exposure and HLA in healthy donors. Between the trimmed V and J ends, which lost 2 bases and 7 bases, there was a span of 9 bases. The V gene's germline CDR1 is LGHNA and CDR2 YNFKEQ. The CDR3 extends over 14 amino acids. Comment on this clone: Its antigen is as yet unknown.

Assay: immunoSEQ multiplex PCR; the TCRdb copy retains only in-frame clones and omits some. The sample includes approximately 150,000 clones, around 85% seen only once; the top ten take about 2%. Study conclusions and caveats: In vitro confirmation showed three CMV-associated chains to be CMV antigen specific. The classifier reportedly diagnosed cytomegalovirus status with high specificity and sensitivity.

The TCR was taken from a young man in good health and CMV-seropositive. This chain joins TRBV4-2 and TRBJ1-6; D may be TRBD1 (6 bases). Sequenced: PBMCs. CDR3 residues: CASSQRDKNSPLHF. The CDR3 nucleotides read TGTGCCAGCAGCCAACGGGACAAGAATTCACCCCTCCACTTT.